The 21 T cell receptor beta chains below all came from one sample that was sequenced in a study of T cells after yellow fever vaccination. A single record per CDR3 protein comes from TCRdb applying MiXCR to the 5' RACE reads. The sample has 250,000 or so distinct CDR3 sequences, about 3.5% seen once. The specimen comprised PBMCs, sampled 15 days after the yellow fever booster vaccination. Receptors originate from a man younger than 30 who received the YFV17D yellow fever vaccine.

This clonotype was observed many times. V usage is TRBV12-3 or TRBV12-4 and J usage is TRBJ2-7; 7 nucleotides align to TRBD2. The CDR3 covers 15 residues. V lost 0 bases to trimming and J lost 1 base; unmatched junction nucleotides: 3. The CDR3 is CASSLAASGSYEQYF. DNA of the CDR3: TGTGCCAGCAGTTTAGCGGCTAGCGGATCCTACGAGCAGTACTTC.

This clonotype has at least ten counts. The chain links TRBV7-2 to TRBJ2-3, with 11 positions matching TRBD2. The CDR3 runs to 15 residues. The trim removed 5 bases at V and 9 bases at J, leaving 10 bases unmatched. Germline V gives CDR1 SGHTA, CDR2 FQGNSA. The DNA of the CDR3 is TGTGCCAGCAGCCTTAGCGGGGGGGCTTTTGACACGCAGTATTTT. Its translation is CASSLSGGAFDTQYF.

This clonotype has a handful of counts. V gene TRBV28 combines with J gene TRBJ2-2; TRBD1 matches at 7 bases. The ends lost 6 bases at V and 4 bases at J; junction bases unmatched: 14. Germline CDR1 MDHEN, CDR2 SYDVKM. This CDR3 is built from 17 residues. Written as DNA, the CDR3 is TGTGCCAGCAGGACCACACGAACCGGGACAGCCACCGGGGAGCTGTTTTTT. This sequence encodes CASRTTRTGTATGELFF.

This clonotype was detected many times. The rearrangement joins TRBV20-1 to TRBJ2-7; D gene uncertain. CDR3 length: 14 residues. Germline CDR1 reads DFQATT; CDR2 reads SNEGSKA (reference sequence). Trimming pared 5 bases from V and 3 bases from J, leaving 17 bases between. The CDR3 region has the DNA TGCAGTGCTGTTCGGACGGTAAACAACTACGAGCAGTACTTC. As protein: CSAVRTVNNYEQYF.

This clonotype was found many times. V is TRBV3-1 and J is TRBJ2-5, with 8 bases aligning to TRBD1. There are 15 residues in the CDR3. CDR1 and CDR2 (germline): LGHDT, YNNKEL (reference sequence). J lost 3 bases, V lost 4 bases, and 7 bases had no gene match. The CDR3 nucleotides are TGTGCCAGCAGCCGGGGGACAGGACTAAAAGAGACCCAGTACTTC. It is translated as CASSRGTGLKETQYF.

This clonotype has at least ten counts. The chain joins TRBV7-3 to TRBJ2-6, with D perhaps matching TRBD2 (6 bases). This CDR3 comprises 18 residues. The germline CDR1 and CDR2 sequences are SGHTA and FQGTGA. Trimming stripped 1 base from V and 0 bases from J, with 13 bases between. Here the CDR3 reads CASSLSMGGHSGANVLTF. The DNA of the CDR3 is TGTGCCAGCAGCTTAAGTATGGGAGGCCACTCTGGGGCCAACGTCCTGACTTTC.

This clonotype appeared many times. The V and J genes are TRBV24-1 and TRBJ2-2; no clear D. This CDR3 contains 15 residues. V was trimmed by 3 bases and J by 3 bases, leaving 10 bases between them. Germline CDR1 and CDR2: KGHDR and SFDVKD. CDR3 sequence: CATSDIAGHTGELFF. CDR3 nucleotides: TGTGCCACCAGTGATATTGCAGGCCACACCGGGGAGCTGTTTTTT.

In this sample, this clonotype turned up many times. The V gene is TRBV7-3, the J gene TRBJ2-7; D may be TRBD1 (7 bases). Germline V gives CDR1 SGHTA, CDR2 FQGTGA. The CDR3 length is 16 residues. The V and J ends lost 5 bases and 0 bases respectively, with 17 bases between them. CDR3 sequence reads: CASSPGGLPSSYEQYF. CDR3 sequence (DNA): TGTGCCAGCAGCCCAGGGGGACTCCCAAGCTCCTACGAGCAGTACTTC.

This clonotype was counted ten times or more. The chain joins TRBV7-2 to TRBJ2-7; D might be TRBD1 (6 bases). Germline CDR1 reads SGHTA; CDR2 reads FQGNSA. Trimming cost V 0 bases and J 1 base, with 10 bases left between them. The CDR3 extends over 15 amino acids. The CDR3 loop is CASSLARTASYEQYF. In DNA form, the CDR3 reads TGTGCCAGCAGCTTAGCCCGGACAGCGTCCTACGAGCAGTACTTC.

This clonotype has ten or more counts. The chain has TRBV4-1 and TRBJ2-6; TRBD1 might be the D (5 bases). V was cut by 1 base and J by 0 bases, with 10 bases left in between. CDR1 and CDR2 (germline): MGHRA, YSYEKL. This CDR3 spans 17 amino acids. The DNA of the CDR3 is TGCGCCAGCAGCCAAGGAAGGGGTTACTCTGGGGCCAACGTCCTGACTTTC. This gives the protein CASSQGRGYSGANVLTF.

This clonotype was seen ten or more times. The gene calls are TRBV12-3 or TRBV12-4 and TRBJ1-6, with D possibly TRBD1 on 5 matching bases. Trimming took 4 bases from V and 5 from J, leaving 15 bases between them. The CDR3 length is 16 residues. The CDR3 DNA sequence: TGTGCCAGCAGTTCCCGGGACCCCAAGGATAATTCACCCCTCCACTTT. Translated: CASSSRDPKDNSPLHF.

Concerning this clonotype: With a much larger clone just one base away, this may be a read error. This sequence joins TRBV20-1 and TRBJ2-1; 11 positions match TRBD2. Germline CDR1 reads DFQATT; CDR2 reads SNEGSKA (reference sequence). This CDR3 comprises 16 residues. The CDR3 sequence: CSAGDPSGGSHNEQFF. In nucleotides, the CDR3 is TGCAGTGCTGGAGATCCTAGCGGGGGGTCCCACAATGAGCAGTTCTTC.

This clonotype was counted at least ten times. Mismatch with germline at one junction end may stem from a read error. The chain employs TRBV7-2 and TRBJ1-2, with 11 bases aligning to TRBD1. CDR1 and CDR2 (germline): SGHTA, FQGNSA. The CDR3 spans 14 residues. The CDR3 nucleotides read TGTGCCAACAGCTTCGGGACAGGGGGCTATGGCTACACCTTC. Protein product: CANSFGTGGYGYTF.

This clonotype came up many times. This sequence joins TRBV10-3 and TRBJ2-7; 7 bases match TRBD1. The ends lost 6 bases at V and 7 bases at J; junction bases unmatched: 9. There are 13 residues in the CDR3. Germline V gene sequence: CDR1 ENHRY, CDR2 SYGVKD. Here the CDR3 reads CAIRNRGRLEQYF. The DNA of the CDR3 is TGTGCCATCAGGAACAGGGGCCGGCTGGAGCAGTACTTC.

The table lists this clonotype with many counts. This chain joins TRBV7-9 and TRBJ1-3; D gene unclear. The V and J ends lost 5 bases and 12 bases respectively, with 35 bases between them. This CDR3 has 19 amino acids. Germline V lookup: CDR1 SEHNR, CDR2 FQNEAQ (reference sequence). Here the CDR3 DNA reads TGTGCCAGCAGCCGAGATAACGTGGGCCCAAGCAGGCGGCGGGGTGGCATATATTTT. As protein: CASSRDNVGPSRRRGGIYF. The full variable domain, with the rest looked up from reference TRBV7-9 and TRBJ1-3, is DTGVSQNPRHKITKRGQNVTFRCDPISEHNRLYWYRQTLGQGPEFLTYFQNEAQLEKSRLLSDRFSAERPKGSFSTLEIQRTEQGDSAMYLCASSRDNVGPSRRRGGIYFGEGSWLTVV.

This clonotype was observed many times. V and J are TRBV7-9 and TRBJ2-1, with TRBD2 matching 7 bases. This CDR3 has 14 amino acids. Germline V gene sequence: CDR1 SEHNR, CDR2 FQNEAQ (reference sequence). Trimming at V came to 6 bases and at J to 7 bases, leaving 9 bases not matched to a gene. CDR3 sequence reads: CASSYPGGGNEQFF. In DNA, the CDR3 is TGTGCCAGCAGTTACCCCGGGGGAGGGAATGAGCAGTTCTTC.

This clonotype was seen repeatedly, ten times or more. This chain uses TRBV7-2 with TRBJ2-5; TRBD1 agrees at 8 bases. The germline CDR1 and CDR2 sequences are SGHTA and FQGNSA. Unmatched junction bases numbered 7, after V lost 5 bases and J lost 8 bases. CDR3 length equals 13 residues. This CDR3 is CASSGRGLETQYF. In DNA form, the CDR3 reads TGTGCCAGCAGCGGCAGGGGGCTGGAAACCCAGTACTTC. The whole variable domain, filled in from reference TRBV7-2 and TRBJ2-5, reads GAGVSQSPSNKVTEKGKDVELRCDPISGHTALYWYRQSLGQGLEFLIYFQGNSAPDKSGLPSDRFSAERTGGSVSTLTIQRTQQEDSAVYLCASSGRGLETQYFGPGTRLLVL.

This clonotype was detected many times. The chain uses TRBV20-1 and TRBJ1-1; D ambiguous. Germline assignment: CDR1 DFQATT and CDR2 SNEGSKA (reference sequence). Trimming pared 1 base from V and 1 base from J, leaving 16 bases between. The CDR3 is made up of 16 amino acids. CDR3 nucleotide sequence: TGCAGTGCTAGAGGTTGGATCGCCCGCCGGAACACTGAAGCTTTCTTT. This codes for CSARGWIARRNTEAFF.

This clonotype was recorded many times. This chain joins TRBV7-2 and TRBJ1-1; TRBD1 matches at 7 bases. Germline V gene lookup returns CDR1 SGHTA and CDR2 FQGNSA. The V segment lost 1 base and the J segment 3 bases; nucleotides outside the gene matches: 11. The CDR3 runs 17 residues. The CDR3: CASSLVDRVIIDTEAFF. The CDR3 bases are TGTGCCAGCAGCTTAGTTGACAGGGTGATTATAGACACTGAAGCTTTCTTT.

In this sample, this clonotype turned up many times. The gene calls are TRBV18 and TRBJ2-3; D remains unclear. This CDR3 comprises 15 residues. Germline V gene sequence: CDR1 KGHSH, CDR2 LQKENI. V lost 0 bases and J lost 2, with 9 bases in between. The CDR3 bases are TGTGCCAGCTCACCACCAGGGATTTCCACAGATACGCAGTATTTT. Residues: CASSPPGISTDTQYF.

This clonotype was seen ten or more times. The genes are TRBV4-3 and TRBJ2-5; 8 positions agree with TRBD1. The V and J ends lost 0 bases and 4 bases, in that order; junction bases with no gene match: 4. Looked up from germline, CDR1 is LGHNA and CDR2 is YSLEER. The CDR3 consists of 15 residues. This chain's CDR3 is CASSQDDRGSETQYF. CDR3 coding DNA: TGCGCCAGCAGCCAAGACGACAGGGGATCAGAGACCCAGTACTTC.